A single T cell receptor beta chain is shown here with its context. Some clones are missing from TCRdb's copy, which holds only in-frame ones; the method was immunoSEQ multiplex PCR. The sample lists approximately 300,000 clones; nearly 90% were seen once. The CDR3 loop spans 13 amino acids. Germline CDR1 reads LNHDA; CDR2 reads SQIVND (reference sequence). V dropped 4 bases and J dropped 6 bases, with 13 bases sitting between them. The data stem from a study of blood T cell repertoires in COVID-19. At the level of the study: The samples span acute and convalescent COVID-19 from the United States, Italy and Spain.

The source material was PBMCs or T cells enriched from blood (not recorded which). This sequence joins TRBV19 and TRBJ2-7, with a tentative D call TRBD2 (5 bases). This sequence originates from a woman aged 30 to 39 who had recovered from COVID-19. CDR3 sequence: CASSKTPAGEQYF. CDR3 DNA: TGTGCCAGTAGTAAAACCCCGGCGGGCGAGCAGTACTTC.